This T cell receptor beta chain was captured by sequencing in a study of CD8 T cells in ankylosing spondylitis. The CDR3 is 14 amino acids. With 2 bases removed from V and 3 bases from J, the gap between germline ends came to 11 bases. The table lists this clonotype with many counts. As yet, its antigen is unknown. TCRdb reprocessed the 5' RACE reads via MiXCR and lists one record per CDR3 protein. The data show 180,000 or so distinct CDR3 sequences, approximately 10% seen once. Points from the study as a whole: As reported, disease-linked clones showed significant enrichment in matched ankylosing spondylitis synovial fluid.

This sequence originates from a male donor with ankylosing spondylitis or in good health (not recorded which). V and J are TRBV12-3 or TRBV12-4 and TRBJ2-7; D uncertain. The sample was blood, either unsorted or a sorted T cell fraction (not recorded which). The CDR3 DNA follows: TGTGCCAGCAGTTTACGTTGGGGAAGCTACGAGCAGTACTTC. It specifies CASSLRWGSYEQYF.